One T cell receptor (beta chain) is described in this entry. Antigen specificity is unknown. Sequenced by immunoSEQ multiplex PCR; TCRdb stores in-frame clones only, minus some. Of approximately 160,000 clones listed, approximately 91% are singletons. This entry comes from a study of cytomegalovirus exposure and HLA in healthy donors. Donors were drawn from the roughly 120-subject validation cohort, separate from the approximately 700-subject first cohort. This CDR3 has 15 residues. The germline V gene has CDR1 SGHTA and CDR2 FQGNSA. After removal of 6 bases from V and 4 bases from J, the junction contained 9 bases not matched to a gene. Findings of the study overall: Using the classifier, cytomegalovirus status was reportedly diagnosed with high specificity and sensitivity.

Material for sequencing was PBMCs. The chain couples TRBV7-2 to TRBJ2-3; 8 nucleotides line up with TRBD2. This TCR came from a woman aged 18 to 35 in good health and CMV-seropositive. In nucleotides, the CDR3 is TGTGCCAGCAGTCATAGCGGGAATCTGGCAGATACGCAGTATTTT. Amino acids: CASSHSGNLADTQYF. Filled out from reference TRBV7-2 and TRBJ2-3, the complete variable domain reads GAGVSQSPSNKVTEKGKDVELRCDPISGHTALYWYRQSLGQGLEFLIYFQGNSAPDKSGLPSDRFSAERTGGSVSTLTIQRTQQEDSAVYLCASSHSGNLADTQYFGPGTRLTVL.